Included here is one T cell receptor beta chain sequence, with context. This sample is drawn from a study of T cell changes during pregnancy in multiple sclerosis. Clones were read by immunoSEQ multiplex PCR, and TCRdb kept only the in-frame ones, dropping some. The sample includes about 75,000 clones, over 85% seen only once; the top ten take less than 0.15%. The clonotype was recovered from a female donor with multiple sclerosis, enrolled in a pregnancy study. This sample comprised CD4+ T cells from peripheral blood mononuclear cells, obtained after pregnancy.

The CDR3 loop reads CASSLDRSQPQHF. DNA of the CDR3: TGTGCCAGCAGCTTAGACAGGAGTCAGCCCCAGCATTTT. The chain employs TRBV7-2 and TRBJ1-5, with D possibly being TRBD1 (5 bases). The CDR3 is made up of 13 amino acids. CDR1 is SGHTA and CDR2 is FQGNSA in the germline V gene. V shed 1 base and J shed 6 bases, with 7 bases lying between them.